This T cell receptor (beta chain) derives from a study of cytomegalovirus exposure and HLA in healthy donors. Study overall: There were more than 350 genotyped donors. Of these, roughly 86% fell in the genetic ancestry cluster associated with self-reported Caucasian donors. Regarding the study as a whole: Fewer than 20,000 TCR beta sequences were associated with HLA alleles at 0.05 false discovery rate in a later analysis. A later analysis reported that several of the most significant clusters appeared to be linked to common viral pathogens, among them Epstein-Barr virus. CMV serostatus stood as the only immune exposure information on hand.

On this clone: Antigen unknown.

Germline V CDR1 and CDR2: SEHNR, FQNEAQ (reference sequence). The CDR3 sequence is 12 residues long. V dropped 1 base and J dropped 7 bases, with 7 bases sitting between them. Vbeta (60) and Jbeta (13) primers were used in the PCR. Assay: immunoSEQ multiplex PCR; the TCRdb copy retains only in-frame clones and omits some. The sample lists around 120,000 clones, about 83% occurring once. The receptor comes from a woman in her forties in good health and CMV-seropositive. This chain uses TRBV7-9 with TRBJ1-2, with D uncertain. The specimen sequenced was PBMCs. CDR3 amino acids: CASSLGEGGYTF. The CDR3 DNA reads as TGTGCCAGCAGCTTAGGGGAGGGTGGCTACACCTTC.